This T cell receptor (beta chain) was profiled in a study of T cells after yellow fever vaccination. This clonotype was recorded many times. Template-switching 5'RACE yielded the TCR cDNA; a universal primer site and UMIs were added in the process. TCRdb re-analysed the 5' RACE reads in MiXCR, keeping a single row per CDR3 protein. The data hold approximately 74,000 distinct CDR3 sequences, with 4.5% to 7.5% observed a single time. The V gene lost 10 bases and the J gene lost 0 bases, with 21 bases spanning the gap. Germline values: CDR1 SNHLY, CDR2 FYNNEI. This CDR3 contains 16 residues. The receptor was isolated from a man younger than 35 who received the YFV17D yellow fever vaccine. The source material was CD4+ T cells sorted from PBMCs, sampled less than 16 days after the first yellow fever vaccination. This rearrangement joins TRBV2 to TRBJ2-5; weak D call: TRBD1 (5 bases). The CDR3 DNA reads TGTGCCACCACAAAGCCCAGGGCCAATAACCAAGAGACCCAGTACTTC. It specifies CATTKPRANNQETQYF.